The sequence of this TCR beta chain was determined in a study of cytomegalovirus exposure and HLA in healthy donors. Study-level findings and limits: A later analysis linked a missense DCLRE1C variant to TCR beta V- and J-gene trimming.

Use of 60 Vbeta and 13 Jbeta primers characterized the PCR. TCRdb's table, derived via immunoSEQ multiplex PCR, lists solely in-frame clones and lacks some. This repertoire shows approximately 120,000 clones, under 80% found once; its top ten account for 6.5% to 8.5%. Worth noting for this clone: No antigen is known for it.

The TCR sequence derives from a woman between 50 and 59 years old in good health and CMV-seropositive. The material sequenced was PBMCs.

This CDR3 is CASSPGDRASYEQYF. CDR3 sequence (DNA): TGTGCCAGCTCACCGGGGGACAGGGCCTCCTACGAGCAGTACTTC. V gene TRBV18 combines with J gene TRBJ2-7, with 9 positions matching TRBD1. J gave up 0 bases and V 3 bases, and 3 bases lay outside the gene matches. CDR3 size: 15 residues. Germline CDR1 and CDR2: KGHSH and LQKENI.